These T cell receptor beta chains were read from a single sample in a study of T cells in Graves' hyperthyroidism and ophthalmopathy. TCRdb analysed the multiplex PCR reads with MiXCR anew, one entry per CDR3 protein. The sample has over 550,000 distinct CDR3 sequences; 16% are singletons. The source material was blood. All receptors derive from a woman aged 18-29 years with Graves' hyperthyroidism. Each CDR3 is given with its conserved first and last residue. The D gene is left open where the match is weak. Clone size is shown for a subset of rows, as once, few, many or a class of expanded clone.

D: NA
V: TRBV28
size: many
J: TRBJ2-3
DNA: TGTGCCAGCAGCGCCCCCGGGACTGCTAGCACAGATACGCAGTATTTT
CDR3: CASSAPGTASTDTQYF

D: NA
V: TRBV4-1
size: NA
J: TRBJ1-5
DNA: TGCGCCAGCAGCCAATCCCGTAGCAATCAGCCCCAGCATTTT
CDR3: CASSQSRSNQPQHF

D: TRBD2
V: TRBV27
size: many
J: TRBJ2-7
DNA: TGTGCCAGCAGTTTGACTAGCGTCAACGAGCAGTACTTC
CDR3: CASSLTSVNEQYF

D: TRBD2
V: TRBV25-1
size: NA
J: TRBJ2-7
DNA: TGTGCCAGCAGTGCCTCCGGGACTAGCGGCTACGAGCAGTACTTC
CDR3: CASSASGTSGYEQYF

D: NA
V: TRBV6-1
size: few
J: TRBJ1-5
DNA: TGTGCCAGCAGGAAACCGGACAAAAGGGGTCAGCCCCAGCATTTT
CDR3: CASRKPDKRGQPQHF

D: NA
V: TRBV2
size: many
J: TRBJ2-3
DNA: TGTGCTAGAATGGCGGTTTCTAGCACAGATACGCAGTATTTT
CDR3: CARMAVSSTDTQYF

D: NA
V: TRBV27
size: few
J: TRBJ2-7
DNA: TGTGCCAGCAGTTTATCGGGGAGGAGTCACTACGAGCAGTACTTC
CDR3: CASSLSGRSHYEQYF

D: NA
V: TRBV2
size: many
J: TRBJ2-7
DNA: TGTGCCAGCAGCCGACCCCGCGAGGGGCCGTCTTCCTACGAGCAGTACTTC
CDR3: CASSRPREGPSSYEQYF

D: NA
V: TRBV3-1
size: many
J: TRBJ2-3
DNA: TGTGCCAGCAGCCAGCCTATTGCTAGGAGCGGAGTCTCGCGCACAGATACGCAGTATTTT
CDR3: CASSQPIARSGVSRTDTQYF

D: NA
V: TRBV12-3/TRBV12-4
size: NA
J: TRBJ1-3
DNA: TGTGCCAGCAGTGTGGGTAGTAACACCATATATTTT
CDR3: CASSVGSNTIYF

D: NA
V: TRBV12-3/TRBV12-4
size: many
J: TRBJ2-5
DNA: TGTGCCAGTCGAGGGAGGCAAGAGACCCAGTACTTC
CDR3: CASRGRQETQYF

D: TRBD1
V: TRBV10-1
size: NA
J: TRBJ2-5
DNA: TGCGCCAGCAGTGACCGGGACAGGAGCCCCCAGTACTTC
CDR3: CASSDRDRSPQYF

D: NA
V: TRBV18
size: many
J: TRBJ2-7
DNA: TGTGCCAGCTCACCACTCGCCTCCGAGCAGTACTTC
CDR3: CASSPLASEQYF

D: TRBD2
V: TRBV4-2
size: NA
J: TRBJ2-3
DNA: TGTGCCAGCAGCCAAGATCCCAGCGGGGGAACAGATACGCAGTATTTT
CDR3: CASSQDPSGGTDTQYF

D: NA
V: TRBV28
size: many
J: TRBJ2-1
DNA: TGTGCCAGCAGCTTGGCTAGTGAGCAGTTCTTC
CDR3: CASSLASEQFF

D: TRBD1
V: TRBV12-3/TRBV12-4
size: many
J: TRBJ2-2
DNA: TGTGCCTCTAGGGGGCTTCTCACCGGGGAGCTGTTTTTT
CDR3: CASRGLLTGELFF

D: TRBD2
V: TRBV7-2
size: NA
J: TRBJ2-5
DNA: TGTGCCAGCAGCTCTCTAGCGGGAGGTATCGAGACCCAGTACTTC
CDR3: CASSSLAGGIETQYF

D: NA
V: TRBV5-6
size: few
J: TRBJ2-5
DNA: TGTGCCAGCAGCTTGTTTTCAAGGACCCAGTACTTC
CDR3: CASSLFSRTQYF

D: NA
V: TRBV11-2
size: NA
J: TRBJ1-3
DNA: TGTGCCAGCAGCCTCACTCTCAACCGGGGCACTGGAAACACCATATATTTT
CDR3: CASSLTLNRGTGNTIYF

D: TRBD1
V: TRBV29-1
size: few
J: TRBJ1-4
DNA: TGCAGCGCCATCACCGGGACAGGGAACAAACTGTTTTTT
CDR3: CSAITGTGNKLFF

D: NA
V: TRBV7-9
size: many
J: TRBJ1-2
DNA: TGTGCCAGCAGCTTAGGACATCATCCGGGGGGCTACACCTTC
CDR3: CASSLGHHPGGYTF

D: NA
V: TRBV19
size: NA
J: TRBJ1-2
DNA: TGTGCCAGTAGTGGCAGGGGAAACTATGGCTACACCTTC
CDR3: CASSGRGNYGYTF

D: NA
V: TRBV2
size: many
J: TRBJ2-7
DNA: TGTGCCAGTAGGGAAGGACTGGGGCAGGAGCAGTACTTC
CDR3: CASREGLGQEQYF

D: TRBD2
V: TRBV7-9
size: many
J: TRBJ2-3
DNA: TGTGCCAGCAGCCCACCTGGTCTAGCGGGGAAGGCAGATACGCAGTATTTT
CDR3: CASSPPGLAGKADTQYF

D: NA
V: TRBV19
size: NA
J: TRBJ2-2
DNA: TGTGCCAGTAGTGTGGCAGGGTGGGGCACCGGGGAGCTGTTTTTT
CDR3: CASSVAGWGTGELFF

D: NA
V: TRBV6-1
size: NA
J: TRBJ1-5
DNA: TGTGCCAGCAGTGAAGTGGGGGCGAGCAATCAGCCCCAGCATTTT
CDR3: CASSEVGASNQPQHF

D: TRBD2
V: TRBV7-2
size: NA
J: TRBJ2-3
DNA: TGTGCCAGCAGCCCCTTTGAGCGGGAGTCCACAGATACGCAGTATTTT
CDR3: CASSPFERESTDTQYF

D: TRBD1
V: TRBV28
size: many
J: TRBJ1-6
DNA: TGTGCCAGCAGTTTCTCCGGGACAGGGTGGCGGAACGATTCACCCCTCCACTTT
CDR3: CASSFSGTGWRNDSPLHF

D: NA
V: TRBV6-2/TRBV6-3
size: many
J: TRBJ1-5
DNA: TGTGCCAGCAGTTACTCGGGAGGCAATCAGCCCCAGCATTTT
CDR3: CASSYSGGNQPQHF

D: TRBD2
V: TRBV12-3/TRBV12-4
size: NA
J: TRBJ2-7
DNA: TGTGCCAGCAGTTTGGGCGGGGGATCCTACAAGCAGTACTTC
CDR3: CASSLGGGSYKQYF

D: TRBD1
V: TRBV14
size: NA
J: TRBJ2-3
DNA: TGTGCCAGCAGCCATGAAGGGACAGGGACGTTCACAGATACGCAGTATTTT
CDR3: CASSHEGTGTFTDTQYF

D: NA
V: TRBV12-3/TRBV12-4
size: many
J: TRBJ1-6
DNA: TGTGCCAGCAGTTTAAAAGGGGTGTTCTATAATTCACCCCTCCACTTT
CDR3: CASSLKGVFYNSPLHF

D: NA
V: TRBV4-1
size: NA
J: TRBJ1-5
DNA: TGCGCCAGCAGCCAAAATCGGGGAAGCCAGCCCCAGCATTTT
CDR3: CASSQNRGSQPQHF

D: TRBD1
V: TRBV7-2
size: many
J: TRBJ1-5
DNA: TGTGCCAGCAGTCAAGGGGGCCCCGGTCAGCCCCAGCATTTT
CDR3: CASSQGGPGQPQHF

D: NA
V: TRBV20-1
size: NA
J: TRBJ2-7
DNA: TGCAGTGCTAGACATAACAGTCCCTCCTACGAGCAGTACTTC
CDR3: CSARHNSPSYEQYF

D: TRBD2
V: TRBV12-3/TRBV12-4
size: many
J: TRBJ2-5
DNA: TGTGCCAGCAGTACGGGACTAGCCGGGGAGACCCAGTACTTC
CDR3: CASSTGLAGETQYF

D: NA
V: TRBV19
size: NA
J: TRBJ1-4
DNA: TGTGCCAGTAGAACCGACAGGTCCCTCTCTGAAAAACTGTTTTTT
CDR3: CASRTDRSLSEKLFF

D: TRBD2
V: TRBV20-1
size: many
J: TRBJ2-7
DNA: TGCAGTGTTCCCGTAGCGGGGGAAACCTACGAGCAGTACTTC
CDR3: CSVPVAGETYEQYF

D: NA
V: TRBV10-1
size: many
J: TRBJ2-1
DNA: TGCGCCAGCAGTGTATTTGCGGGCTCCTACAATGAGCAGTTCTTC
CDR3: CASSVFAGSYNEQFF

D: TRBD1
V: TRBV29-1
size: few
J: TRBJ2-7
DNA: TGCAGCGTTGGGGGACAGACGTACGAGCAGTACTTC
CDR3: CSVGGQTYEQYF

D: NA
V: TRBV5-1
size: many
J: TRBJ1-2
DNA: TGCGCCAGCAGCTTGGAGGGACGTCGCTATGGCTACACCTTC
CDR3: CASSLEGRRYGYTF

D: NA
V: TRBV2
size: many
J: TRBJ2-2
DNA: TGTGCCAGCAGTGAGGTTTGGACCGGGGAGCTGTTTTTT
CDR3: CASSEVWTGELFF

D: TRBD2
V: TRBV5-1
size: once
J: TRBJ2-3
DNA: TGCGCCAGCAGCTTGGTCCTCGGGACTAGCGGAAGCACAGATACGCAGTATTTT
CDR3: CASSLVLGTSGSTDTQYF

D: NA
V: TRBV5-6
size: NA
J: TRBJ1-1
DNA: TGTGCCAGCAGCTCGGCCAAACAGGGCACGGCCGCTTTCTTT
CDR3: CASSSAKQGTAAFF

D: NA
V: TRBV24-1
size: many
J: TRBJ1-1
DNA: TGTGCCACCAGTGAGCCCCACTTAGGGACTGAAGCTTTCTTT
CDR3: CATSEPHLGTEAFF

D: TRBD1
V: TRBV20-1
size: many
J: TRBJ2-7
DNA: TGCAGTGCTAGAGGCTCCGGGACAGCAGCCGAGCAGTACTTC
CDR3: CSARGSGTAAEQYF

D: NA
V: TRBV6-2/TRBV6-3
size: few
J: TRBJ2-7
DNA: TGTGCCAGCGCGGGGATCGGCTACGAGCAGTACTTC
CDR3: CASAGIGYEQYF

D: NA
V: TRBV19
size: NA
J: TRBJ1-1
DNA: TGTGCCAGTAGTATAATCCGGGACACTGAAGCTTTCTTT
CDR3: CASSIIRDTEAFF

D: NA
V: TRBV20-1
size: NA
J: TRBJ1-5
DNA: TGCAGTGCTAGAGACCAGGGTAATCAGCCCCAGCATTTT
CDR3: CSARDQGNQPQHF

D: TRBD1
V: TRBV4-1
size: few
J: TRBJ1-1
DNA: TGCGCCAGCAGCCCAATCAACCTCGGACAGGAGAAAGAAGCTTTCTTT
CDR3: CASSPINLGQEKEAFF

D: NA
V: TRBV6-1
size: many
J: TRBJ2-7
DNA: TGTGCCAGCAGGCAGGGCGGACCCTCCTACGAGCAGTACTTC
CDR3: CASRQGGPSYEQYF

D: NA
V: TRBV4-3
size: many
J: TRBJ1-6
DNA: TGCGCCAGCAGCCAAGACGGAGGGCAATCACCCCTCCACTTT
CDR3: CASSQDGGQSPLHF

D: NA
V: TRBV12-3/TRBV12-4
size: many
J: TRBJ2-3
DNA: TGTGCCAGCAGTTCAACTAGCAGCACAGATACGCAGTATTTT
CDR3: CASSSTSSTDTQYF

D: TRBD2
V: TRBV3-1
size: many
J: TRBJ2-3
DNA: TGTGCCAGCAGCCAAGATCGGCGGGGGGGCACAGATACGCAGTATTTT
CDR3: CASSQDRRGGTDTQYF

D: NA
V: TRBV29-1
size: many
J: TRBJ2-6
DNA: TGCAGCGTAACTCCGAAAGGGGCGGAAGGGGCCAACGTCCTGACTTTC
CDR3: CSVTPKGAEGANVLTF